The 18 T cell receptor beta chains below were found in one sample sequenced in a study of identical twins. One entry per CDR3 protein results from TCRdb running MiXCR on the 5' RACE reads. This table has 200,000 to 250,000 distinct CDR3 sequences, 10% to 13% appearing once. Material: memory T cells sorted from blood. These receptors were obtained from a man between 50 and 59 years old in good health.

V gene TRBV2 combines with J gene TRBJ1-2; TRBD1 aligns across 12 bases. Germline V lookup: CDR1 SNHLY, CDR2 FYNNEI. The CDR3 extends over 15 amino acids. V was clipped by 3 bases and J by 6 bases; unmatched bases: 5. The CDR3 bases are TGTGCCAGCAGTGAGTTGGGACAGGGGGCTAATGGCTACACCTTC. Translation gives CASSELGQGANGYTF.

This clonotype was recorded a few times. The chain carries TRBV6-1 and TRBJ2-5, with D perhaps TRBD1 (6 bases). CDR1 and CDR2 (germline): MNHNS, SASEGT. V lost 5 bases and J lost 6, with 19 bases in between. This CDR3 has 15 amino acids. The chain's CDR3 is CASSTRGSRAQTQYF. The CDR3 DNA follows: TGTGCCAGCAGTACAAGGGGGTCCCGCGCCCAGACCCAGTACTTC.

A few counts support this clonotype. This chain uses TRBV12-3 or TRBV12-4 with TRBJ1-2; 8 nucleotides agree with TRBD1. The trim removed 7 bases at V and 8 bases at J, leaving 9 bases unmatched. The CDR3 is 13 residues long. The CDR3 DNA follows: TGTGCCAGCACCGCGGACAGGGTTTACGGCTACACCTTC. Translated: CASTADRVYGYTF.

This clonotype was seen a few times. The chain employs TRBV5-6 and TRBJ2-5; TRBD2 agrees at 10 bases. Unmatched junction bases numbered 4, after V lost 4 bases and J lost 1 base. From germline, CDR1 is SGHDT and CDR2 YYEEEE. The CDR3 extends over 15 amino acids. CDR3 nucleotide sequence: TGTGCCAGCAGCCCTCGGACTAGCGGCCAAGAGACCCAGTACTTC. Translated, it gives CASSPRTSGQETQYF.

This clonotype was seen only a few times. This chain connects TRBV7-3 to TRBJ2-7, with TRBD1 identical over 9 bases. The CDR3 sequence is 15 residues long. The J segment lost 6 bases and the V segment lost 5 bases, leaving 11 bases of the junction unmatched. From germline, CDR1 is SGHTA and CDR2 FQGTGA. The CDR3 sequence: CASSPDGQGLGEQYF. The DNA of the CDR3 is TGTGCCAGCAGCCCGGACGGACAGGGGTTAGGCGAGCAGTACTTC.

This clonotype was seen more than once but under ten times. This sequence joins TRBV5-1 and TRBJ1-2, with 8 bases matching TRBD1. The junction had 6 bases not matched to a gene; V was cut back by 4 bases and J by 4 bases. Germline CDR1 reads SGHRS; CDR2 reads YFSETQ. This CDR3 has 14 amino acids. CDR3 sequence reads: CASSDGQGPYGYTF. CDR3 DNA: TGCGCCAGCAGCGACGGACAGGGTCCCTATGGCTACACCTTC.

Many counts were recorded for this clonotype. This chain connects TRBV5-5 to TRBJ1-4; 10 bases align to TRBD1. Germline V gene lookup returns CDR1 SGHKS and CDR2 YYEKEE (reference sequence). J was trimmed by 6 bases and V by 4 bases; bases with no gene match: 9. CDR3 length equals 16 residues. CDR3 loop: CASSPVVGTGDEKLFF. CDR3 bases: TGTGCCAGCAGCCCGGTCGTTGGGACAGGGGATGAAAAACTGTTTTTT.

The rearrangement links TRBV20-1 to TRBJ2-1; TRBD2 agrees at 11 bases. Germline trimming cut 6 bases from V and 7 bases from J; bases unmatched to any gene: 14. In germline, CDR1 is DFQATT, CDR2 SNEGSKA (reference sequence). The CDR3 is 16 residues long. The CDR3 is CSAIPYLAGGRNEQFF. CDR3 DNA: TGCAGTGCCATTCCTTACTTAGCGGGGGGGCGAAATGAGCAGTTCTTC.

The genes are TRBV5-6 and TRBJ2-2, with TRBD1 as a possible D gene (5 bases). This CDR3 has 15 residues. CDR1 and CDR2 (germline): SGHDT, YYEEEE. V lost 0 bases, J lost 7 bases, and 13 bases lay in between. CDR3 in amino acids: CASSLGPRAGGELFF. The DNA of the CDR3 is TGTGCCAGCAGCTTGGGGCCCAGGGCAGGCGGGGAGCTGTTTTTT.

This clonotype was recorded at least ten times. This rearrangement joins TRBV7-2 to TRBJ2-1; 8 bases match TRBD2. Germline lookup yields CDR1 SGHTA and CDR2 FQGNSA. The length of the CDR3 is 15 residues. After removal of 0 bases from V and 6 bases from J, the junction contained 4 bases not matched to a gene. This chain's CDR3 is CASSLAAGAANEQFF. Written as DNA, the CDR3 is TGTGCCAGCAGCTTAGCAGCGGGAGCTGCCAATGAGCAGTTCTTC.

This clonotype was seen many times. The DNA for the CDR3 is TGTGCCAGCAGCCCCTACAACGGACCCAACAATGAGCAGTTCTTC. Amino acid sequence: CASSPYNGPNNEQFF. The chain recombines TRBV11-2 with TRBJ2-1; no clear D. The germline V gene encodes CDR1 SGHAT and CDR2 FQNNGV. The CDR3 has 15 residues. Trimming took off 5 bases at V and 5 bases at J, with 16 bases between the two ends.

The CDR3 sequence is CASSLGLAGLGELFF. CDR3 DNA: TGTGCCAGCAGCCTGGGACTAGCGGGTCTCGGGGAGCTGTTTTTT. This sequence joins TRBV7-9 and TRBJ2-2, with 12 bases lining up with TRBD2. Trimming removed 5 bases from V and 7 bases from J; junction bases left unmatched: 5. The V gene's germline CDR1 is SEHNR and CDR2 FQNEAQ (reference sequence). The CDR3 contains 15 residues.

This clonotype was detected only a few times. The genes are TRBV7-8 and TRBJ2-5; 11 bases map to TRBD2. Germline loops: CDR1 SGHVS, CDR2 FQNEAQ. After removal of 6 bases from V and 2 bases from J, the junction contained 11 bases not matched to a gene. CDR3 length: 17 amino acids. CDR3 in amino acids: CASRDASGRPIQETQYF. The CDR3 bases are TGTGCCAGCAGGGATGCTAGCGGGAGGCCAATTCAAGAGACCCAGTACTTC.

This clonotype was seen repeatedly, ten times or more. CDR3 sequence: CASSLAGTGSNTDTQYF. The CDR3 nucleotides are TGCGCCAGCAGCTTGGCTGGGACAGGTTCCAACACAGATACGCAGTATTTT. The rearrangement uses TRBV5-1 and TRBJ2-3; 8 nucleotides align to TRBD1. Trimming took 0 bases from V and 2 from J; bases not matched to a gene: 8. Germline CDR1 and CDR2: SGHRS and YFSETQ. The CDR3 contains 17 residues.

In its sample, this clonotype was seen many times. This chain joins TRBV19 and TRBJ2-2; D gene ambiguous. Per the germline V gene, CDR1 is LNHDA and CDR2 is SQIVND (reference sequence). This CDR3 comprises 16 residues. The V end lost 7 bases, the J end lost 1 base, and 16 bases lay between the germline ends. Here the CDR3 DNA reads TGTGCCAGTACGGCAAGCAGGAAGCGGAACACCGGGGAGCTGTTTTTT. This gives the protein CASTASRKRNTGELFF.

The rearrangement uses TRBV20-1 and TRBJ2-7; TRBD2 is a possible D gene (5 bases). The CDR3 length is 12 residues. In germline, CDR1 is DFQATT, CDR2 SNEGSKA (reference sequence). V was trimmed by 3 bases and J by 4 bases, leaving 10 bases between them. Here the CDR3 reads CSARRELYEQYF. The CDR3, as DNA: TGCAGTGCTAGGAGGGAGCTATACGAGCAGTACTTC.

This chain joins TRBV7-9 and TRBJ2-5, with 9 bases aligning to TRBD1. V was pared by 7 bases and J by 5 bases, with 5 bases of the junction left unmatched. CDR1 and CDR2 from the germline V gene are SEHNR and FQNEAQ (reference sequence). This CDR3 is 13 amino acids long. The CDR3 region is CASTRDRVETQYF. In nucleotides, the CDR3 is TGTGCCAGCACGCGGGACAGGGTGGAGACCCAGTACTTC.

This clonotype was counted only a few times. V gene TRBV6-2 or TRBV6-3 combines with J gene TRBJ1-3; the D gene is possibly TRBD1 (6 bases). The germline V gene encodes CDR1 MNHEY and CDR2 SVGEGT. V was trimmed by 1 base and J by 0 bases, leaving 13 bases between them. The CDR3 is 17 residues long. CDR3: CASSYLGQLVSGNTIYF. CDR3 DNA: TGTGCCAGCAGTTACTTAGGACAGCTCGTCTCTGGAAACACCATATATTTT.